This T cell receptor (beta chain) was identified in a study of blood T cell repertoires in COVID-19. For the study at large: From the United States, Italy and Spain came samples of acute and convalescent COVID-19. Sources were T cells, B-cell-depleted T cells, or PBMCs; the material itself was cDNA or gDNA.

V dropped 4 bases and J dropped 5; count of bases not matched to a gene: 2. Germline lookup yields CDR1 SNHLY and CDR2 FYNNEI. The CDR3 sequence is 13 residues long. Seattle cases were enrolled at active infection and followed longitudinally. Per the original data handling: Reference gene primer amplification yielded estimated nucleated cell counts. Some clones are missing from TCRdb's copy, which holds only in-frame ones; the method was immunoSEQ multiplex PCR. V and J calls and clone size come straight from that table; D and trimming were deduced from the DNA. The table has some 150,000 clones, around four fifths seen once; the top ten hold about 14%.

Sequenced: peripheral blood. This chain connects TRBV2 to TRBJ1-5, with 7 bases that match TRBD1. The TCR was taken from a woman between 65 and 79 years old with COVID-19, enrolled during active disease. DNA of the CDR3: TGTGCCAGCAGTGGAGACAGGGATCAGCCCCAGCATTTT. This gives the protein CASSGDRDQPQHF.